This entry lists 21 T cell receptor beta chains sequenced from one sample in a study of blood T cell repertoires in COVID-19. Profiling relied on immunoSEQ multiplex PCR, and the TCRdb table lists in-frame clones only, not all of them. The table has approximately 150,000 clones, more than 70% seen once. Material: peripheral blood. The receptors stem from a human donor in a cohort sampled during active COVID-19.

This rearrangement joins TRBV10-3 to TRBJ1-2; D uncertain. V dropped 4 bases and J dropped 4 bases, with 13 bases sitting between them. This CDR3 is built from 14 residues. Germline V gene data show CDR1 as ENHRY and CDR2 as SYGVKD. This chain's CDR3 is CAISGEGLLYGYTF. DNA of the CDR3: TGTGCCATCAGTGGGGAGGGCCTTCTCTATGGCTACACCTTC.

The gene calls are TRBV14 and TRBJ1-1; D gene unclear. In germline, CDR1 is SGHDN, CDR2 FVKESK. The CDR3 loop spans 13 amino acids. V dropped 2 bases and J dropped 0 bases, with 4 bases sitting between them. The CDR3 protein is CASSQNMNTEAFF. CDR3 bases: TGTGCCAGCAGCCAAAACATGAACACTGAAGCTTTCTTT.

The chain joins TRBV9 to TRBJ2-2; TRBD2 agrees at 11 bases. Trimming took 1 base from V and 1 from J; bases not matched to a gene: 3. The CDR3 is 17 residues long. Germline assignment: CDR1 SGDLS and CDR2 YYNGEE. In DNA, the CDR3 is TGTGCCAGCAGCGTATTGGGGACTAGCGGGAACACCGGGGAGCTGTTTTTT. It specifies CASSVLGTSGNTGELFF.

The J gene is TRBJ2-4, the V gene TRBV11-1; TRBD2 might be the D (5 bases). The CDR3 is 14 amino acids. CDR1 is SGHAT, CDR2 FQDESV, per germline (reference sequence). V gave up 5 bases and J gave up 0 bases, with 8 bases separating them. In nucleotides, the CDR3 is TGTGCCAGCAGCACCGGGATAGCCAAAAACATTCAGTACTTC. As protein: CASSTGIAKNIQYF.

On this clone: The same CDR3 is also encoded by other DNA sequences in this sample. This chain uses TRBV5-4 with TRBJ2-1; 11 bases fit TRBD2. The germline V gene has CDR1 SGHNT and CDR2 YYREEE (reference sequence). There are 15 residues in the CDR3. V trimming: 4 bases; J trimming: 3 bases; junction bases outside the gene matches: 3. The CDR3 loop reads CASSRTSGGYNEQFF. The CDR3 DNA reads TGTGCCAGCAGCCGAACTAGCGGGGGCTACAATGAGCAGTTCTTC.

This chain joins TRBV6-6 and TRBJ1-5; 8 nucleotides align to TRBD1. V trimming: 2 bases; J trimming: 9 bases; junction bases outside the gene matches: 9. The CDR3 extends over 15 amino acids. Germline CDR1 is MNHNY and CDR2 is SVGAGI (reference sequence). CDR3 in DNA: TGTGCCAGCAGTTACGGGGGAACAGGGGGGACGCCCCAGCATTTT. Protein sequence: CASSYGGTGGTPQHF.

The chain is built from TRBV27 and TRBJ2-7; D gene unclear. The V end was cut by 0 bases, the J end by 3 bases, with 6 bases between. The CDR3 has 13 residues. Germline V gene sequence: CDR1 MNHEY, CDR2 SMNVEV (reference sequence). The CDR3 coding sequence is TGTGCCAGCAGTTTATCTTTCGGCTACGAGCAGTACTTC. It codes for CASSLSFGYEQYF.

The V call is TRBV4-1, the J call TRBJ2-7; D may be TRBD2 (6 bases). Deletions cut 4 bases from V and 1 base from J, with 11 bases between. This CDR3 is built from 14 residues. CDR1 and CDR2 from the germline V gene are MGHRA and YSYEKL. CDR3 nucleotides: TGCGCCAGCAGCCCGGGACTTATTTCCTACGAGCAGTACTTC. Translating gives CASSPGLISYEQYF.

The gene calls are TRBV5-4 and TRBJ2-7; 9 bases align to TRBD2. Germline CDR1 is SGHNT and CDR2 is YYREEE (reference sequence). The CDR3 length is 16 residues. With V trimmed by 0 bases and J by 5 bases, 9 bases remained unmatched. In DNA form, the CDR3 reads TGTGCCAGCAGCTTGGATTTCAGCGGGGGGAGTCACGAGCAGTACTTC. It codes for CASSLDFSGGSHEQYF.

This chain links TRBV9 with TRBJ2-3; 12 positions match TRBD2. There are 16 residues in the CDR3. In germline, CDR1 is SGDLS, CDR2 YYNGEE. Unmatched junction bases numbered 5, after V lost 4 bases and J lost 2 bases. CDR3: CASSSRLAGDTDTQYF. Written as DNA, the CDR3 is TGTGCCAGCAGCTCGAGACTAGCGGGGGACACAGATACGCAGTATTTT.

This clone was observed once. V usage is TRBV19 and J usage is TRBJ2-1; D perhaps matches TRBD1 (6 bases). Trimming left V 3 bases short and J 9 bases short, with 24 bases between. The CDR3 is 17 amino acids. Per germline, CDR1 LNHDA and CDR2 SQIVND (reference sequence). Here the CDR3 reads CASSILVLGAEKGEQFF. CDR3 bases: TGTGCCAGTAGTATTCTTGTTCTGGGGGCGGAAAAAGGTGAGCAGTTCTTC.

The chain joins TRBV19 to TRBJ1-1; TRBD1 aligns across 7 bases. V dropped 4 bases and J dropped 2; count of bases not matched to a gene: 10. This CDR3 comprises 16 residues. Germline V CDR1 and CDR2: LNHDA, SQIVND (reference sequence). CDR3 residues: CASSTHARTGNTEAFF. The CDR3 DNA is TGTGCCAGTAGTACCCACGCCCGGACAGGAAACACTGAAGCTTTCTTT.

This chain uses TRBV30 with TRBJ2-3; 13 bases line up with TRBD2. Germline lookup yields CDR1 GTSNPN and CDR2 SVGIG (reference sequence). The CDR3 spans 16 residues. Germline trimming cut 6 bases from V and 2 bases from J; bases unmatched to any gene: 8. As DNA, the CDR3 is TGTGCCTGCCGCCCCGGGACTAGCGGGGACACAGATACGCAGTATTTT. Its translation is CACRPGTSGDTDTQYF.

The genes are TRBV6-5 and TRBJ1-2; 7 bases match TRBD1. The germline V gene has CDR1 MNHEY and CDR2 SVGAGI. J was trimmed by 6 bases and V by 7 bases; bases with no gene match: 5. This CDR3 has 12 residues. The CDR3 nucleotides read TGTGCCAGCAAGCCAGGGGGAAATGGCTACACCTTC. The encoded protein is CASKPGGNGYTF.

The chain joins TRBV9 to TRBJ1-1; D might be TRBD1 (6 bases). CDR3 length: 13 amino acids. Trimming took 0 bases from V and 3 from J, leaving 6 bases between them. CDR1 is SGDLS, CDR2 YYNGEE, per germline. Here the CDR3 reads CASSVDRDTEAFF. In DNA form, the CDR3 reads TGTGCCAGCAGCGTAGACAGGGACACTGAAGCTTTCTTT.

The J gene is TRBJ1-6, the V gene TRBV5-5, with TRBD1 as a possible D gene (6 bases). This CDR3 is 16 amino acids long. V lost 0 bases, J lost 5 bases, and 12 bases lay in between. The germline V gene encodes CDR1 SGHKS and CDR2 YYEKEE (reference sequence). For the CDR3, the DNA is TGTGCCAGCAGCTTGGAAGCGTGGACAGATAATTCACCCCTCCACTTT. Translated, it gives CASSLEAWTDNSPLHF. Looking up the rest from reference TRBV5-5 and TRBJ1-6 gives the full variable domain: DAGVTQSPTHLIKTRGQQVTLRCSPISGHKSVSWYQQVLGQGPQFIFQYYEKEERGRGNFPDRFSARQFPNYSSELNVNALLLGDSALYLCASSLEAWTDNSPLHFGNGTRLTVT.

The rearrangement uses TRBV7-3 and TRBJ1-1; D gene ambiguous. V lost 5 bases and J 7 bases, leaving 11 bases between the germline ends. The CDR3 contains 12 residues. CDR1 SGHTA and CDR2 FQGTGA come from the germline V gene. The CDR3 DNA follows: TGTGCCAGCAGCGACGGGATGAATGAAGCTTTCTTT. Its protein product is CASSDGMNEAFF.

The V and J genes are TRBV27 and TRBJ2-3; TRBD2 matches 8 bases. CDR1 is MNHEY and CDR2 is SMNVEV in the germline V gene (reference sequence). J gave up 3 bases and V 7 bases, and 12 bases lay outside the gene matches. The CDR3 is 16 residues long. CDR3 residues: CASTVGGAGATDTQYF. The CDR3 region has the DNA TGTGCCAGCACCGTCGGGGGGGCCGGTGCAACAGATACGCAGTATTTT.

The chain combines TRBV29-1 with TRBJ1-2; D unresolved. Germline CDR1 SQVTM, CDR2 ANQGSEA. Trimming left V 3 bases short and J 0 bases short, with 14 bases between. The CDR3 is 15 residues long. The CDR3 loop reads CSVESAGPTNYGYTF. For the CDR3, the DNA is TGCAGCGTTGAGTCGGCAGGCCCTACTAACTATGGCTACACCTTC. Supplemented by reference TRBV29-1 and TRBJ1-2, the full variable domain reads SAVISQKPSRDICQRGTSLTIQCQVDSQVTMMFWYRQQPGQSLTLIATANQGSEATYESGFVIDKFPISRPNLTFSTLTVSNMSPEDSSIYLCSVESAGPTNYGYTFGSGTRLTVV.

The V call is TRBV21-1, the J call TRBJ2-5; TRBD2 is taken as the D call from the table, unchecked against the DNA. TRBV21-1 is described as a pseudogene. The CDR3 covers 16 residues. The CDR3 DNA sequence: TGTGCCAGCATAAGTCCTCCGGGGGGCACCCCAGAGACCCAGTACTTC. It yields the protein CASISPPGGTPETQYF.

This rearrangement joins TRBV7-2 to TRBJ2-2, with a weak D call TRBD1 (6 bases). The V gene's germline CDR1 is SGHTA and CDR2 FQGNSA. Trimming took 3 bases from V and 6 from J, leaving 11 bases between them. The CDR3 consists of 14 residues. CDR3 protein: CASSFESGAGELFF. The DNA for the CDR3 is TGTGCCAGCAGCTTTGAATCAGGGGCCGGGGAGCTGTTTTTT.